One and the same sample provided the 29 T cell receptor beta chains below, sequenced in a study of Ad26.COV2.S vaccination and SARS-CoV-2 variants. Method: immunoSEQ multiplex PCR; TCRdb's copy keeps in-frame clones and lacks some. This sample has some 180,000 clones; approximately 90% occur once, and the top ten carry approximately 6%. Sample: peripheral blood, taken after recovery from COVID-19. Receptors originate from a human donor who had recovered from COVID-19.

This clone showed up many times. The chain links TRBV7-9 to TRBJ2-5, with TRBD2 matching 10 bases. This CDR3 region has 16 residues. After removal of 5 bases from V and 4 bases from J, the junction contained 10 bases not matched to a gene. Germline-derived CDR1 and CDR2 are SEHNR and FQNEAQ (reference sequence). The CDR3 here is CASSPSGRAFGETQYF. DNA for the CDR3: TGTGCCAGCAGCCCAAGCGGGAGGGCATTTGGAGAGACCCAGTACTTC.

This clone was counted only a few times. The chain is built from TRBV12-3 or TRBV12-4 and TRBJ1-5, with D unclear. Between the trimmed V and J ends, which lost 4 bases and 9 bases, there was a span of 10 bases. CDR3 length: 12 amino acids. CDR3 in amino acids: CASSSDITPQHF. CDR3 sequence (DNA): TGTGCCAGCAGTTCCGATATTACGCCCCAGCATTTT.

V and J are TRBV4-1 and TRBJ2-2; no clear D gene. Per germline, CDR1 MGHRA and CDR2 YSYEKL. CDR3 length: 12 residues. V dropped 3 bases and J dropped 4 bases, with 3 bases sitting between them. The CDR3, as DNA: TGCGCCAGCAGCCATGTCACCGGGGAGCTGTTTTTT. Translation gives CASSHVTGELFF.

This chain uses TRBV18 with TRBJ2-7; 12 positions match TRBD2. V lost 3 bases, J lost 2 bases, and 11 bases stayed unmatched. This CDR3 has 18 residues. Germline CDR1 is KGHSH and CDR2 is LQKENI. CDR3 residues: CASSPSSGRGRWAYEQYF. For the CDR3, the DNA is TGTGCCAGCTCACCTTCTAGCGGGAGGGGACGTTGGGCCTACGAGCAGTACTTC.

The chain uses TRBV5-6 and TRBJ1-5; TRBD1 might be the D (5 bases). This CDR3 has 15 residues. In germline, CDR1 is SGHDT, CDR2 YYEEEE. Trimming pared 4 bases from V and 7 bases from J, leaving 18 bases between. CDR3 sequence: CASSAAGSGGQPQHF. The CDR3, as DNA: TGTGCCAGCAGCGCCGCAGGGAGCGGAGGACAGCCCCAGCATTTT.

This clone was seen just once. This chain joins TRBV3-1 (or the pseudogene TRBV3-2) and TRBJ2-1; D ambiguous. Deletions cut 4 bases from V and 8 bases from J, with 12 bases between. This CDR3 comprises 13 residues. Germline assignment: CDR1 LGHDT and CDR2 YNNKEL (reference sequence). CDR3 nucleotide sequence: TGTGCCAGCAGCCGAACCGGCGACCATGAGCAGTTCTTC. Encoded protein: CASSRTGDHEQFF.

V is TRBV7-8 and J is TRBJ2-5, with D possibly TRBD1 on 7 matching bases. V lost 5 bases and J lost 3, with 13 bases in between. The germline V gene has CDR1 SGHVS and CDR2 FQNEAQ. This CDR3 is built from 14 residues. The CDR3 region has the DNA TGTGCCAGCAGCCTCGCGGGGACAGAAGAGACCCAGTACTTC. Translating it yields CASSLAGTEETQYF.

V and J are TRBV28 and TRBJ1-5; the D gene is possibly TRBD1 (6 bases). Between the trimmed V and J ends, which lost 1 base and 6 bases, there was a span of 13 bases. The length of the CDR3 is 15 residues. Germline V gives CDR1 MDHEN, CDR2 SYDVKM. This CDR3 reads CASSLYGSGVQPQHF. The CDR3 DNA reads as TGTGCCAGCAGTTTATATGGATCAGGGGTTCAGCCCCAGCATTTT.

This chain links TRBV19 with TRBJ1-3; D is ambiguous. Germline CDR1 and CDR2: LNHDA and SQIVND (reference sequence). CDR3 length: 16 amino acids. Trimming cost V 0 bases and J 0 bases, with 9 bases left between them. DNA of the CDR3: TGTGCCAGTAGTATAGATCTGGTTACCTCTGGAAACACCATATATTTT. This gives the protein CASSIDLVTSGNTIYF.

The CDR3 DNA sequence: TGTGCCAGTAGGGTCGACAGGTTATCGGCAGGGGAGCTGTTTTTT. Protein product: CASRVDRLSAGELFF. This chain links TRBV19 with TRBJ2-2; maybe TRBD1 (6 bases). Trimming took 6 bases from V and 8 from J, leaving 19 bases between them. The germline V gene has CDR1 LNHDA and CDR2 SQIVND (reference sequence). The CDR3 covers 15 residues.

In this sample, this clone turned up once. The rearrangement joins TRBV27 to TRBJ2-5; D is ambiguous. Trimming removed 6 bases at V and 4 bases at J, with 9 bases between. Germline CDR1 MNHEY, CDR2 SMNVEV (reference sequence). The CDR3 length is 12 residues. The CDR3 nucleotides read TGTGCCAGCAGAGGGCTCTCAGAGACCCAGTACTTC. Residues: CASRGLSETQYF.

This clone was seen a handful of times. The chain uses TRBV7-9 and TRBJ1-6; TRBD1 is a possible D gene (5 bases). CDR3 size: 14 residues. V dropped 4 bases and J dropped 7 bases, with 11 bases sitting between them. Germline values: CDR1 SEHNR, CDR2 FQNEAQ (reference sequence). CDR3 region: CASSSRGGNSPLHF. The CDR3 nucleotides read TGTGCCAGCAGCTCCCGTGGGGGGAATTCACCCCTCCACTTT. Together with reference TRBV7-9 and TRBJ1-6, the CDR3 gives the full variable domain: DTGVSQNPRHKITKRGQNVTFRCDPISEHNRLYWYRQTLGQGPEFLTYFQNEAQLEKSRLLSDRFSAERPKGSFSTLEIQRTEQGDSAMYLCASSSRGGNSPLHFGNGTRLTVT.

The chain is built from TRBV13 and TRBJ2-5; D may be TRBD2 (6 bases). Germline loops: CDR1 PRHDT, CDR2 FYEKMQ (reference sequence). This CDR3 comprises 18 residues. V lost 0 bases and J lost 5, with 22 bases in between. Here the CDR3 reads CASSLGGARDGVGETQYF. CDR3 in DNA: TGTGCCAGCAGCTTAGGCGGCGCGCGGGATGGTGTGGGGGAGACCCAGTACTTC.

V usage is TRBV5-1 and J usage is TRBJ2-1, with a possible D match to TRBD1 (6 bases). The germline CDR1 and CDR2 sequences are SGHRS and YFSETQ. Trimming took off 0 bases at V and 3 bases at J, with 7 bases between the two ends. The CDR3 consists of 14 residues. The CDR3 spells CASSLGQDYNEQFF. The CDR3 region has the DNA TGCGCCAGCAGCTTGGGACAGGACTACAATGAGCAGTTCTTC.

The chain recombines TRBV7-9 with TRBJ1-5; 7 bases are a match to TRBD1. CDR1 is SEHNR and CDR2 is FQNEAQ in the germline V gene (reference sequence). V dropped 1 base and J dropped 4; count of bases not matched to a gene: 4. The CDR3 totals 15 residues. The CDR3 DNA follows: TGTGCCAGCAGCTTAGGGGACAGTCGGAATCAGCCCCAGCATTTT. The encoded protein is CASSLGDSRNQPQHF.

This chain links TRBV4-1 with TRBJ1-1; D perhaps matches TRBD1 (5 bases). Germline V gene lookup returns CDR1 MGHRA and CDR2 YSYEKL. Trimming left V 3 bases short and J 3 bases short, with 14 bases between. This CDR3 has 15 residues. CDR3 DNA: TGCGCCAGCAGCCAGGGCAGGGTTGGGGACACTGAAGCTTTCTTT. This encodes CASSQGRVGDTEAFF.

This rearrangement joins TRBV12-2 to TRBJ2-3. TRBV12-2 is recorded as a pseudogene. The CDR3 consists of 12 residues. The CDR3 region is CASRLETDTQYF. The CDR3 nucleotides read TGTGCAAGTCGCTTAGAAACAGATACGCAGTATTTT.

The genes are TRBV2 and TRBJ1-1; no clear D gene. The germline CDR1 and CDR2 sequences are SNHLY and FYNNEI. The V end lost 8 bases, the J end lost 3 bases, and 13 bases lay between the germline ends. The CDR3 sequence is 13 residues long. The CDR3 DNA sequence: TGTGCCAGCTCGAACACCTGGGACACTGAAGCTTTCTTT. This sequence encodes CASSNTWDTEAFF.

This clone has a single count. The chain couples TRBV28 to TRBJ1-2, with TRBD1 matching over 9 bases. Germline V lookup: CDR1 MDHEN, CDR2 SYDVKM. With 9 bases clipped from V and 5 bases from J, the junction kept 10 bases outside the gene matches. This CDR3 contains 14 residues. CDR3 DNA sequence: TGTGCCAGTATGGGACAGGGTAAAGCGTATGGCTACACCTTC. Translation: CASMGQGKAYGYTF.

This rearrangement joins TRBV4-1 to TRBJ2-2, with 7 positions matching TRBD1. Per the germline V gene, CDR1 is MGHRA and CDR2 is YSYEKL. The CDR3 loop spans 15 amino acids. With 2 bases clipped from V and 4 bases from J, the junction kept 4 bases outside the gene matches. This chain's CDR3 is CASSQFTGVTGELFF. CDR3 DNA: TGCGCCAGCAGCCAATTTACAGGGGTCACCGGGGAGCTGTTTTTT.

The genes are TRBV6-4 and TRBJ1-2; TRBD1 matches at 7 bases. V shed 6 bases and J 6 bases; nucleotides not matched to a gene: 4. This CDR3 contains 12 residues. CDR1 MRHNA and CDR2 SNTAGT come from the germline V gene. CDR3 loop: CASRGTGDGYTF. CDR3 DNA sequence: TGTGCCAGCAGGGGAACAGGGGATGGCTACACCTTC.

The CDR3 here is CASSPGGSGNQPQHF. Written as DNA, the CDR3 is TGTGCCAGCAGCCCGGGCGGGAGTGGAAATCAGCCCCAGCATTTT. The rearrangement joins TRBV3-1 (or the pseudogene TRBV3-2) to TRBJ1-5; D gene unclear. Germline lookup yields CDR1 LGHDT and CDR2 YNNKEL (reference sequence). V gave up 4 bases and J gave up 4 bases, with 14 bases separating them. The CDR3 consists of 15 residues.

The chain uses TRBV19 and TRBJ2-7; D remains unclear. CDR1 is LNHDA, CDR2 SQIVND, per germline (reference sequence). The germline V and J ends were trimmed by 4 bases and 1 base, with 11 bases remaining between them. This CDR3 region has 14 residues. CDR3 DNA sequence: TGTGCCAGTAGTACGTACGACATTTCCTACGAGCAGTACTTC. As protein: CASSTYDISYEQYF.

The rearrangement uses TRBV7-9 and TRBJ2-5; 10 nucleotides line up with TRBD1. The trim removed 5 bases at V and 4 bases at J, leaving 4 bases unmatched. The CDR3 has 14 amino acids. The germline V gene has CDR1 SEHNR and CDR2 FQNEAQ (reference sequence). The CDR3 spells CASSLRTGGETQYF. The CDR3 DNA reads TGTGCCAGCAGCCTCCGGACAGGGGGAGAGACCCAGTACTTC. Looking up the rest from reference TRBV7-9 and TRBJ2-5 gives the full variable domain: DTGVSQNPRHKITKRGQNVTFRCDPISEHNRLYWYRQTLGQGPEFLTYFQNEAQLEKSRLLSDRFSAERPKGSFSTLEIQRTEQGDSAMYLCASSLRTGGETQYFGPGTRLLVL.

V and J are TRBV7-3 and TRBJ1-5; a weak D match, TRBD1 (6 bases). CDR1 is SGHTA, CDR2 FQGTGA, per germline. V was pared by 5 bases and J by 7 bases, with 15 bases between. The CDR3 contains 14 residues. CDR3 sequence reads: CASSPGGREQPQHF. The CDR3 DNA sequence: TGTGCCAGCAGCCCCGGGGGCCGGGAGCAGCCCCAGCATTTT.

The gene calls are TRBV5-4 and TRBJ1-1; D may be TRBD1 (6 bases). CDR1 is SGHNT and CDR2 is YYREEE in the germline V gene (reference sequence). The V and J ends lost 7 bases and 4 bases respectively, with 17 bases between them. The length of the CDR3 is 14 residues. CDR3 nucleotides: TGTGCCAGCCGCTCCCCCAGGGGTAGCACTGAAGCTTTCTTT. Its protein is CASRSPRGSTEAFF.

This clone was found a few times. The chain recombines TRBV19 with TRBJ2-7; a weak D match, TRBD2 (5 bases). This CDR3 has 14 residues. CDR1 and CDR2 (germline): LNHDA, SQIVND (reference sequence). V dropped 1 base and J dropped 1 base, with 8 bases sitting between them. The CDR3 bases are TGTGCCAGTAGTATAGGGACGGGATCCTACGAGCAGTACTTC. It translates to CASSIGTGSYEQYF.

This chain connects TRBV27 to TRBJ2-3, with 8 bases fitting TRBD2. Trimming at V came to 5 bases and at J to 3 bases, leaving 10 bases not matched to a gene. Germline CDR1 and CDR2: MNHEY and SMNVEV (reference sequence). CDR3 size: 16 residues. The CDR3 DNA reads TGTGCCAGCAGTCCATCAGCGGGGGAGGGTACAGATACGCAGTATTTT. Translation gives CASSPSAGEGTDTQYF.

The V gene is TRBV5-4, the J gene TRBJ2-1; D might be TRBD1 or TRBD2, each matching 5 bases. Germline CDR1 reads SGHNT; CDR2 reads YYREEE (reference sequence). This CDR3 is built from 13 residues. The V end lost 5 bases, the J end lost 10 bases, and 16 bases lay between the germline ends. The CDR3 nucleotides read TGTGCCAGCAGGTTCCGGGACCGGGACGAGCAGTTCTTC. It translates to CASRFRDRDEQFF.